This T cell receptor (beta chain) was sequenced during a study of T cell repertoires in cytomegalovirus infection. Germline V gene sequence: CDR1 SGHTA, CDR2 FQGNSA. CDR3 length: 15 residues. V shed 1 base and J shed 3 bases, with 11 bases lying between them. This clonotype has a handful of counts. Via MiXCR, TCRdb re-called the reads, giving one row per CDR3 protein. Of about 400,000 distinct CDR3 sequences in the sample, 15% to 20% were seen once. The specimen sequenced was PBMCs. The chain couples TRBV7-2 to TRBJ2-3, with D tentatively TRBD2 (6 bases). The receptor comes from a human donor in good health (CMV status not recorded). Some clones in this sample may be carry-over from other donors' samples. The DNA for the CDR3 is TGTGCCAGCAGCTTAGGGCTAGCGAGGACAGATACGCAGTATTTT. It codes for CASSLGLARTDTQYF.